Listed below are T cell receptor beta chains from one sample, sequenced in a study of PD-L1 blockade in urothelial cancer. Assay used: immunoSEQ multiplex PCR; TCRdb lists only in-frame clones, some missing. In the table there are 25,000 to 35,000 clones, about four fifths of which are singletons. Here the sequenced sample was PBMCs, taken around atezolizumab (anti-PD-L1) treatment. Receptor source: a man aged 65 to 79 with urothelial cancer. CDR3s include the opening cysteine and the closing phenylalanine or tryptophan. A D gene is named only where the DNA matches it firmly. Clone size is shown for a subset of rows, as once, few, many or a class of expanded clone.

TGTGCCAGCAGCGTAGGGACAGGTGGAGATACGCAGTATTTT CASSVGTGGDTQYF TRBJ2-3 TRBV9 TRBD1 medium-sized
TGTGCCAGCAGCTTACTACCCATTGAGGAGCAGTACTTC CASSLLPIEEQYF TRBJ2-7 TRBV5-4 - -
TGCGCCAGCAGCTTATCCACGGGGTCGAACACTGAAGCTTTCTTT CASSLSTGSNTEAFF TRBJ1-1 TRBV5-1 - -
TGTGCCAGCAGCAAGAAAGAGGGAGGGGGCTACGAGCAGTACTTC CASSKKEGGGYEQYF TRBJ2-7 TRBV21-1 - -
TGTGCCAGCAGCTTAACTCAGGGGCGCGATCAGCCCCAGCATTTT CASSLTQGRDQPQHF TRBJ1-5 TRBV7-8 - -
TGTGCCACCAGCAGAGATCCCGGTGAGACCCAGTACTTC CATSRDPGETQYF TRBJ2-5 TRBV15 - -
TGTGCCAGCATCTCACCCGGGACAGGGACCTACGAGCAGTACTTC CASISPGTGTYEQYF TRBJ2-7 TRBV28 TRBD1 -
TGTGCCAGCAGGGGACTAGCGGGGGGCCGCTATCCCACCGGGGAGCTGTTTTTT CASRGLAGGRYPTGELFF TRBJ2-2 TRBV7-9 TRBD2 -
TGTGCCAGCAGCGGTAGCGGGAGGACCGGGGAGCTGTTTTTT CASSGSGRTGELFF TRBJ2-2 TRBV9 TRBD2 once
TGCGCCAGCAGCCAACGGGAGAGGGGAGATACGCAGTATTTT CASSQRERGDTQYF TRBJ2-3 TRBV4-3 - -
TGTGCCAGCAGCCAAGATGGAGCCGATCTGGACACTGAAGCTTTCTTT CASSQDGADLDTEAFF TRBJ1-1 TRBV4-2 - few
TGTGCCAGCTCACCGACTAGCTCGGGCACAGATACGCAGTATTTT CASSPTSSGTDTQYF TRBJ2-3 TRBV18 TRBD2 -
TGTGCCAGCAGCTTAGGGAGGGGCAGGGGGATACTCAATGAGCAGTTCTTC CASSLGRGRGILNEQFF TRBJ2-1 TRBV7-2 - few
TGCGCCAGCAGCCAAGGAGGGTCGGGGGGCAGAGCTTTCTTT CASSQGGSGGRAFF TRBJ1-1 TRBV4-1 - -
TGTGCCAGCAGCTCCGATAGCGGGGGCGAGCAGTACTTC CASSSDSGGEQYF TRBJ2-7 TRBV7-2 TRBD2 once
TGTGCCAGCAGCCCCTACGGGAACTCTGGGGCCAACGTCCTGACTTTC CASSPYGNSGANVLTF TRBJ2-6 TRBV5-4 - -
TGTGCCAGCAGCAAAAGAGAGACTAGCAGTTCCTACAATGAGCAGTTCTTC CASSKRETSSSYNEQFF TRBJ2-1 TRBV21-1 - -
TGTGCCAGCTCACCCCAGGGGCACAATGAGCAGTTCTTC CASSPQGHNEQFF TRBJ2-1 TRBV18 - -